Included here is one T cell receptor (beta chain) sequence, with context. Its target is not known. V dropped 0 bases and J dropped 10 bases, with 12 bases sitting between them. The germline CDR1 and CDR2 sequences are GTSNPN and SVGIG (reference sequence). The CDR3 has 13 residues. These data belong to a study of T cells in localized non-small cell lung cancer. Study observations and caveats: When the top 100 tumor clones were examined, a median approximately 62 of them also appeared in the adjacent lung, which was paired and uninvolved. Uninvolved adjacent lung had higher T cell clonality than tumor and all other tissues. Elevated circulating T cell density in blood was associated with longer overall survival.

The data were produced by immunoSEQ multiplex PCR, yet TCRdb's version contains in-frame clones alone and is incomplete. The table lists 25,000 to 35,000 clones, 80% to 85% of them singletons, with roughly 5.7% in the top ten. This material consisted of peripheral blood mononuclear cells, taken before any cancer treatment. The gene calls are TRBV30 and TRBJ2-2; D gene ambiguous. This sequence originates from a man between 40 and 75 years old with stage III lung adenocarcinoma. In nucleotides, the CDR3 is TGTGCCTGGAGTGTGAAGAGGTTTTCGGAGCTGTTTTTT. It translates to CAWSVKRFSELFF.